This TCR beta chain is from a study of immune evolution from preneoplasia to lung adenocarcinoma. Each case's diagnosis was confirmed by two pathologists on H&E. Findings and limits, study-wide: Normal lung had highest clonality; later lesions appeared denser, more diverse. From normal lung to invasive adenocarcinoma, top clone frequencies appeared to decrease.

Germline V gene sequence: CDR1 SGHTA, CDR2 FQGTGA. Trimming cost V 5 bases and J 7 bases, with 18 bases left between them. The CDR3 runs 15 residues. Points on this clone: Its target is not known.

TCRdb's table, derived via immunoSEQ multiplex PCR, lists solely in-frame clones and lacks some. The sample lists a few thousand clones, around four fifths seen once, with about 20% in the top ten. Material: FFPE adjacent normal lung tissue. This sequence originates from a donor of 70 years or more with lung adenocarcinoma. The chain links TRBV7-3 to TRBJ2-1; D not certain. The CDR3 region is CASSPYAAIRNEQFF. As DNA, the CDR3 is TGTGCCAGCAGCCCCTATGCGGCTATTCGTAATGAGCAGTTCTTC. Using reference TRBV7-3 and TRBJ2-1 for the parts outside the CDR3, the full variable domain is GAGVSQTPSNKVTEKGKYVELRCDPISGHTALYWYRQSLGQGPEFLIYFQGTGAADDSGLPNDRFFAVRPEGSVSTLKIQRTERGDSAVYLCASSPYAAIRNEQFFGPGTRLTVL.